The rows below give T cell receptor beta chains drawn from one sample of a study of CD8 T cells in Susac syndrome. From the immunoSEQ multiplex PCR reads, TCRdb called clonotypes with MiXCR, one entry per CDR3 protein. The sample holds about 300,000 distinct CDR3 sequences; around 89% are singletons and the top ten take 0.18%. Specimen: CD8+ T cells from PBMCs. Source of these receptors: a human donor with multiple sclerosis. Each CDR3 is given with its conserved first and last residue. D genes are given only for firm matches. Only part of the rows carry a size: once, few, many, or a class if the clone is expanded.

d_call clone_size j_call v_call cdr3_aa cdr3_nt
TRBD2 NA TRBJ2-7 TRBV12-3/TRBV12-4 CASSPLGLAISYEQYF TGTGCCAGCAGTCCCCTGGGACTAGCGATTTCCTACGAGCAGTACTTC
NA NA TRBJ1-5 TRBV6-5 CASSYRGYQPQHF TGTGCCAGCAGTTACAGGGGATATCAGCCCCAGCATTTT
TRBD2 NA TRBJ2-5 TRBV6-4 CASSDSLTSGGYQETQYF TGTGCCAGCAGTGACTCGTTGACTAGCGGGGGGTACCAAGAGACCCAGTACTTC
NA NA TRBJ2-7 TRBV5-4 CASSSFPPGGSSYEQYF TGTGCCAGCAGCTCATTTCCGCCCGGAGGAAGCTCCTACGAGCAGTACTTC
NA NA TRBJ2-1 TRBV20-1 CSARAESSYNEQFF TGCAGTGCTAGAGCGGAGAGCTCCTACAATGAGCAGTTCTTC
NA NA TRBJ2-7 TRBV20-1 CSARVDSSYEQYF TGCAGTGCTAGGGTGGACAGCTCCTACGAGCAGTACTTC
NA once TRBJ2-7 TRBV28 CASKVWISPEQYF TGTGCCAGCAAGGTCTGGATCTCGCCGGAGCAGTACTTC
TRBD2 NA TRBJ2-3 TRBV6-2/TRBV6-3 CASSPGTRHSDTQYF TGTGCCAGCAGCCCCGGGACTAGACACTCCGATACGCAGTATTTT
TRBD1 NA TRBJ2-7 TRBV12-3/TRBV12-4 CASSLGDRGHIYEQYF TGTGCCAGCAGTTTGGGTGACAGGGGACACATCTACGAGCAGTACTTC
NA NA TRBJ1-3 TRBV15 CATSRVVGVGNTIYF TGTGCCACCAGCAGAGTCGTGGGGGTTGGAAACACCATATATTTT
NA NA TRBJ2-2 TRBV20-1 CSARGQGLNTGELFF TGCAGTGCTAGAGGGCAGGGCTTGAACACCGGGGAGCTGTTTTTT
NA NA TRBJ2-2 TRBV4-3 CASSQGDPGELFF TGCGCCAGCAGCCAAGGGGATCCCGGGGAGCTGTTTTTT
NA few TRBJ1-1 TRBV6-5 CASSLQGYTEAFF TGTGCCAGCAGTCTACAGGGTTACACTGAAGCTTTCTTT
TRBD1 NA TRBJ1-4 TRBV5-1 CASSTGTGNEKLFF TGCGCCAGCAGCACCGGGACAGGCAATGAAAAACTGTTTTTT
NA NA TRBJ2-7 TRBV29-1 CSVRDTVSYEQYF TGCAGCGTTCGCGACACCGTTTCCTACGAGCAGTACTTC
NA NA TRBJ2-7 TRBV7-9 CANSSVVRDEQYF TGTGCCAACAGCTCGGTGGTTCGGGACGAGCAGTACTTC
NA NA TRBJ2-3 TRBV20-1 CSARHGVSDTQYF TGCAGTGCTAGACACGGGGTATCAGATACGCAGTATTTT
NA NA TRBJ2-7 TRBV4-1 CASSQPGRSLSYEQYF TGCGCCAGCAGCCAACCGGGACGGAGTCTCTCCTACGAGCAGTACTTC
TRBD1 NA TRBJ1-2 TRBV9 CASSNDREEGYTF TGTGCCAGCAGCAACGACAGGGAGGAGGGCTACACCTTC